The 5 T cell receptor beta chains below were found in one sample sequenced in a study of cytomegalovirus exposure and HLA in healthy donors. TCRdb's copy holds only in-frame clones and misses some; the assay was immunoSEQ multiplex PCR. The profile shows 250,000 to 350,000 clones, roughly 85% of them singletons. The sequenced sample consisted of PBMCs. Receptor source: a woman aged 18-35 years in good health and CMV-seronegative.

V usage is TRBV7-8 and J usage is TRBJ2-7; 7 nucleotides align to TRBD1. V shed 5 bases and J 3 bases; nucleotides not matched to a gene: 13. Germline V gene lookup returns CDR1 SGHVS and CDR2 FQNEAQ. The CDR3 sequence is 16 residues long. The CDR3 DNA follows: TGTGCCAGCAGCCCAACCCTCGGACAGGCTTACTACGAGCAGTACTTC. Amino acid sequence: CASSPTLGQAYYEQYF.

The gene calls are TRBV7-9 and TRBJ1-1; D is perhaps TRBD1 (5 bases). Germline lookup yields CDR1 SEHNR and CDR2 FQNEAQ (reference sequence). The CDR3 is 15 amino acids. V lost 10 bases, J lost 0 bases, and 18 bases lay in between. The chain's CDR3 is CATSTETVMNTEAFF. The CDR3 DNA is TGTGCCACCTCGACCGAGACAGTCATGAACACTGAAGCTTTCTTT.

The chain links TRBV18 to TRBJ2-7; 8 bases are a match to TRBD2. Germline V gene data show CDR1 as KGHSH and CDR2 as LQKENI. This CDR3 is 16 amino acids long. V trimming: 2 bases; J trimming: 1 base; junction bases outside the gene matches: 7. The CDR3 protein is CASSPTSSGFSYEQYF. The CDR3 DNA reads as TGTGCCAGCTCACCAACATCTAGCGGGTTTTCCTACGAGCAGTACTTC.

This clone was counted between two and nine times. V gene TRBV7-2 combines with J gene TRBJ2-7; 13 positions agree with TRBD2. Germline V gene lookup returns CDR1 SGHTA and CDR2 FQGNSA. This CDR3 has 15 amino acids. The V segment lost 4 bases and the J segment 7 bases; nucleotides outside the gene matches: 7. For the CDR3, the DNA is TGTGCCAGCAGCTCGTGGACTAGCGGGAGTAGGGAGCAGTACTTC. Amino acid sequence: CASSSWTSGSREQYF.

The CDR3: CASWAPGVEETQYF. Written as DNA, the CDR3 is TGCGCCAGCTGGGCTCCGGGGGTCGAAGAGACCCAGTACTTC. J is TRBJ2-5 and V is TRBV5-1; tentatively, D is TRBD2 (6 bases). This CDR3 spans 14 amino acids. Deletions cut 7 bases from V and 3 bases from J, with 16 bases between. Germline assignment: CDR1 SGHRS and CDR2 YFSETQ.